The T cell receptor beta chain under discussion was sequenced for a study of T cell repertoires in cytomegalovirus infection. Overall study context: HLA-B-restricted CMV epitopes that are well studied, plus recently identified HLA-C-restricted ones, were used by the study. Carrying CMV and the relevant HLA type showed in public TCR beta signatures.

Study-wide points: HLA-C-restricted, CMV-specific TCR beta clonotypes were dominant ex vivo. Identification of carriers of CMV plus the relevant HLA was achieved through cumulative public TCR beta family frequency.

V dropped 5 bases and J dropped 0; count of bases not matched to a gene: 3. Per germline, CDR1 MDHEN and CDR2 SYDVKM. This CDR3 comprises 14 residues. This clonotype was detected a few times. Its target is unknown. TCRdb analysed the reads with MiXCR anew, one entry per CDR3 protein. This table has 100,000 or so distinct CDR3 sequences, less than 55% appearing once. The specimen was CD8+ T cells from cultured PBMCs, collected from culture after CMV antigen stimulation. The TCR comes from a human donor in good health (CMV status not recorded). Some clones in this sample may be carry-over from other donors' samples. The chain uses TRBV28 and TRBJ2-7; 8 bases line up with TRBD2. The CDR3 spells CASSPGGASYEQYF. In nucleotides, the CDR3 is TGTGCCAGCAGTCCCGGGGGGGCCTCCTACGAGCAGTACTTC.